One and the same sample provided the 27 T cell receptor beta chains below, sequenced in a study of blood T cell repertoires in COVID-19. Assay used: immunoSEQ multiplex PCR; TCRdb lists only in-frame clones, some missing. This repertoire shows about 180,000 clones, 70% to 90% found once; its top ten account for 2.5% to 3.5%. Material for sequencing was peripheral blood. These receptors were collected from a man between 60 and 75 years old with acute or convalescent COVID-19.

This chain connects TRBV18 to TRBJ1-6; 8 bases align to TRBD1. The CDR3 runs to 16 residues. Germline V gene data show CDR1 as KGHSH and CDR2 as LQKENI. Losses at the gene ends were 0 bases for V and 9 bases for J; bases not matched to a gene: 7. The DNA of the CDR3 is TGTGCCAGCTCACCACCGCGGGGACAGGCGGCTTCACCCCTCCACTTT. This translates into CASSPPRGQAASPLHF.

V usage is TRBV24-1 and J usage is TRBJ1-2; 10 bases fit TRBD1. The CDR3 is made up of 15 amino acids. Germline CDR1 reads KGHDR; CDR2 reads SFDVKD. V shed 4 bases and J 8 bases; nucleotides not matched to a gene: 9. Written as DNA, the CDR3 is TGTGCCACCAGTGACCTGACAGGGGGCGAACGGGGCTACACCTTC. Its translation is CATSDLTGGERGYTF.

The chain employs TRBV19 and TRBJ1-6, with 8 nucleotides matching TRBD1. V lost 6 bases and J lost 4; bases outside the gene matches: 5. Germline values: CDR1 LNHDA, CDR2 SQIVND (reference sequence). The CDR3 spans 15 residues. CDR3 bases: TGTGCCAGTAGGCCAGGGGGCAAGTATAATTCACCCCTCCACTTT. It specifies CASRPGGKYNSPLHF.

The V call is TRBV27, the J call TRBJ2-5; 7 bases align to TRBD1. The CDR3 has 13 residues. V lost 1 base and J lost 4; bases outside the gene matches: 0. The germline V gene has CDR1 MNHEY and CDR2 SMNVEV (reference sequence). CDR3 sequence: CASSLWDRETQYF. As DNA, the CDR3 is TGTGCCAGCAGTTTATGGGACAGAGAGACCCAGTACTTC.

The chain uses TRBV6-6 and TRBJ2-1; TRBD2 might be the D (6 bases). From germline, CDR1 is MNHNY and CDR2 SVGAGI (reference sequence). V shed 6 bases and J shed 7 bases, with 16 bases lying between them. The length of the CDR3 is 14 residues. The CDR3 sequence is CASRPGLAWNEQFF. The DNA of the CDR3 is TGTGCCAGCAGACCGGGACTTGCATGGAATGAGCAGTTCTTC.

The rearrangement joins TRBV19 to TRBJ2-7; D possibly corresponds to TRBD2 (5 bases). CDR3 length equals 14 residues. Per the germline V gene, CDR1 is LNHDA and CDR2 is SQIVND (reference sequence). V was shortened by 3 bases and J by 7 bases, with 16 bases between the two germline ends. Written as DNA, the CDR3 is TGTGCCAGTAGTATGGTTCCAGGTTCGGGAGAGCAGTACTTC. This codes for CASSMVPGSGEQYF. The entire variable domain, with the rest obtained from reference TRBV19 and TRBJ2-7, is as follows: DGGITQSPKYLFRKEGQNVTLSCEQNLNHDAMYWYRQDPGQGLRLIYYSQIVNDFQKGDIAEGYSVSREKKESFPLTVTSAQKNPTAFYLCASSMVPGSGEQYFGPGTRLTVT.

The chain joins TRBV4-1 to TRBJ1-5; 7 bases are shared with TRBD1. Germline V gene lookup returns CDR1 MGHRA and CDR2 YSYEKL. V was clipped by 5 bases and J by 0 bases; unmatched bases: 4. The CDR3 runs to 15 residues. As DNA, the CDR3 is TGCGCCAGCAGCAGGGACAGCCATAGCAATCAGCCCCAGCATTTT. Translation gives CASSRDSHSNQPQHF.

This chain uses TRBV2 with TRBJ1-5; 7 bases are shared with TRBD1. The CDR3 is 14 amino acids. J gave up 5 bases and V 8 bases, and 9 bases lay outside the gene matches. Germline assignment: CDR1 SNHLY and CDR2 FYNNEI. CDR3 DNA sequence: TGTGCCAGCGTAGAGGAGACAGGGCATCAGCCCCAGCATTTT. Protein: CASVEETGHQPQHF.

There are a few counts of this clone. The chain combines TRBV6-6 with TRBJ2-7, with 8 bases aligning to TRBD2. In germline, CDR1 is MNHNY, CDR2 SVGAGI (reference sequence). V dropped 8 bases and J dropped 0; count of bases not matched to a gene: 3. This CDR3 is built from 13 residues. The CDR3 loop reads CASRGTSSYEQYF. In nucleotides, the CDR3 is TGTGCCAGCCGGGGGACTAGCTCCTACGAGCAGTACTTC.

This clone was seen more than once but under ten times. The chain is built from TRBV5-8 and TRBJ2-2, with 9 bases identical to TRBD2. With 2 bases clipped from V and 8 bases from J, the junction kept 13 bases outside the gene matches. Germline V gene data show CDR1 as SGHTS and CDR2 as YDEGEE. The CDR3 runs 17 residues. CDR3 residues: CASSFQGPLGLAGELFF. The CDR3 coding sequence is TGTGCCAGCAGCTTTCAGGGGCCACTCGGACTAGCGGGGGAGCTGTTTTTT.

Written as DNA, the CDR3 is TGCGCCAGCTGGACAGGCCTATTGGGCACTGAAGCTTTCTTT. Protein sequence: CASWTGLLGTEAFF. This chain links TRBV10-2 with TRBJ1-1, with 7 bases lining up with TRBD1. V trimming: 8 bases; J trimming: 4 bases; junction bases outside the gene matches: 10. The CDR3 sequence is 14 residues long. Germline values: CDR1 WSHSY, CDR2 SAAADI.

This sequence joins TRBV28 and TRBJ1-5; D gene unclear. The CDR3 loop spans 15 amino acids. CDR1 and CDR2 (germline): MDHEN, SYDVKM. V was shortened by 4 bases and J by 3 bases, with 13 bases between the two germline ends. The CDR3 DNA reads TGTGCCAGCAGTTCCCGCGGTGTCACCAATCAGCCCCAGCATTTT. Protein product: CASSSRGVTNQPQHF.

The chain combines TRBV7-3 with TRBJ2-5; tentatively, D is TRBD2 (5 bases). Germline assignment: CDR1 SGHTA and CDR2 FQGTGA. V was clipped by 6 bases and J by 5 bases, with 13 bases between them. CDR3 length: 13 amino acids. In DNA form, the CDR3 reads TGTGCCAGCAGTAGAGCGGTCGAGGAGACCCAGTACTTC. It codes for CASSRAVEETQYF.

A word on this clone: The junction departs from the called germline gene at one end, perhaps through a read error. The J gene is TRBJ1-1, the V gene TRBV7-7, with D possibly being TRBD1 (6 bases). The germline V gene has CDR1 SSHAT and CDR2 FNYEAQ (reference sequence). The length of the CDR3 is 13 residues. DNA for the CDR3: TGTGCTAGCAGCCGACAGGAGAACACTGAAGCTTTCTTT. Translation gives CASSRQENTEAFF.

The chain employs TRBV12-3 or TRBV12-4 and TRBJ2-1; a possible D gene is TRBD2 (5 bases). V was cut by 5 bases and J by 7 bases, with 12 bases left in between. The CDR3 loop spans 13 amino acids. This chain's CDR3 is CASSPRGPNEQFF. The DNA for the CDR3 is TGTGCCAGCAGTCCACGCGGGCCAAATGAGCAGTTCTTC.

This clone was seen a single time. The V gene is TRBV7-9, the J gene TRBJ1-4; tentatively, D is TRBD1 (5 bases). The CDR3 is 15 amino acids. Trimming removed 3 bases at V and 0 bases at J, with 8 bases between. Germline CDR1 and CDR2: SEHNR and FQNEAQ (reference sequence). The CDR3 DNA is TGTGCCAGCAGCTTCGCGACAGCAACTAATGAAAAACTGTTTTTT. Its protein is CASSFATATNEKLFF.

The chain couples TRBV6-5 to TRBJ1-4, with TRBD1 matching over 7 bases. V dropped 0 bases and J dropped 2; count of bases not matched to a gene: 0. Per the germline V gene, CDR1 is MNHEY and CDR2 is SVGAGI. The CDR3 has 15 amino acids. The CDR3 loop reads CASSYSGQTNEKLFF. As DNA, the CDR3 is TGTGCCAGCAGTTACTCGGGACAGACTAATGAAAAACTGTTTTTT.

The CDR3 nucleotides are TGCGCCAGCAGCCAGGTACATACAGGGAGGGCCAACCAAGAGACCCAGTACTTC. Translation: CASSQVHTGRANQETQYF. This chain connects TRBV4-3 to TRBJ2-5; tentative D call: TRBD2 (7 bases). From germline, CDR1 is LGHNA and CDR2 YSLEER. The CDR3 consists of 18 residues. Trimming took 3 bases from V and 0 from J, leaving 20 bases between them.

CDR3 in DNA: TGTGCCAGCAGTTTGGGCAGGCTCTACGAGCAGTACTTC. Encoded protein: CASSLGRLYEQYF. V is TRBV6-5 and J is TRBJ2-7; no clear D. Per the germline V gene, CDR1 is MNHEY and CDR2 is SVGAGI. V dropped 4 bases and J dropped 3 bases, with 10 bases sitting between them. CDR3 length equals 13 residues.

This clone was counted once. This chain connects TRBV29-1 to TRBJ2-7; D possibly corresponds to TRBD2 (6 bases). CDR3 size: 16 residues. The germline V gene has CDR1 SQVTM and CDR2 ANQGSEA. V lost 8 bases and J 5 bases, leaving 28 bases between the germline ends. The chain's CDR3 is CSIWKGPGGVGDEQYF. The DNA for the CDR3 is TGCAGCATCTGGAAGGGGCCAGGCGGGGTAGGAGACGAGCAGTACTTC.

The chain combines TRBV4-3 with TRBJ2-1; TRBD2 matches 13 bases. The CDR3 has 16 residues. V shed 4 bases, J shed 8 bases, and the junction held 8 bases outside the gene matches. Germline CDR1 is LGHNA and CDR2 is YSLEER. CDR3 nucleotides: TGCGCCAGCAGCCGTTCAGAGACTAGCGGGAGGCATGAGCAGTTCTTC. It yields the protein CASSRSETSGRHEQFF.

V and J are TRBV27 and TRBJ2-2; TRBD2 matches 15 bases. V was pared by 5 bases and J by 7 bases, with 14 bases of the junction left unmatched. Germline V lookup: CDR1 MNHEY, CDR2 SMNVEV (reference sequence). The length of the CDR3 is 19 residues. The CDR3 sequence is CASSLLRTSGRVRDGELFF. CDR3 DNA sequence: TGTGCCAGCAGTCTCCTGAGGACTAGCGGGAGGGTCAGGGACGGGGAGCTGTTTTTT.

The V call is TRBV7-9, the J call TRBJ2-7, with 7 bases aligning to TRBD1. CDR3 length equals 11 residues. The junction had 2 bases not matched to a gene; V was cut back by 5 bases and J by 7 bases. Germline CDR1 is SEHNR and CDR2 is FQNEAQ (reference sequence). The DNA of the CDR3 is TGTGCCAGCAGCCCAGGGGGAGAGCAGTACTTC. It encodes CASSPGGEQYF. The whole variable domain, filled in from reference TRBV7-9 and TRBJ2-7, reads DTGVSQNPRHKITKRGQNVTFRCDPISEHNRLYWYRQTLGQGPEFLTYFQNEAQLEKSRLLSDRFSAERPKGSFSTLEIQRTEQGDSAMYLCASSPGGEQYFGPGTRLTVT.

The chain links TRBV5-5 to TRBJ2-1; D gene uncertain. This CDR3 comprises 15 residues. The germline CDR1 and CDR2 sequences are SGHKS and YYEKEE (reference sequence). Trimming took 4 bases from V and 0 from J, leaving 11 bases between them. This CDR3 reads CASSPHWSSYNEQFF. CDR3 nucleotide sequence: TGTGCCAGCAGCCCTCATTGGAGCTCCTACAATGAGCAGTTCTTC.

The chain is built from TRBV5-6 and TRBJ2-1; 14 bases fit TRBD2. The germline V gene has CDR1 SGHDT and CDR2 YYEEEE. The CDR3 loop spans 17 amino acids. The trim removed 0 bases at V and 4 bases at J, leaving 3 bases unmatched. CDR3 in amino acids: CASSLGTSGRSYNEQFF. The CDR3 DNA follows: TGTGCCAGCAGCTTGGGGACTAGCGGGAGGTCTTACAATGAGCAGTTCTTC.

V and J are TRBV6-5 and TRBJ2-5; 11 bases map to TRBD2. The CDR3 extends over 16 amino acids. Germline CDR1 reads MNHEY; CDR2 reads SVGAGI. The trim removed 2 bases at V and 5 bases at J, leaving 7 bases unmatched. CDR3 sequence reads: CASSYVGSGRGETQYF. In DNA form, the CDR3 reads TGTGCCAGCAGTTACGTTGGTAGCGGGAGGGGTGAGACCCAGTACTTC.

The CDR3 nucleotides are TGTGCCAGCAGCTTACAGGTCGTACTGAACACTGAAGCTTTCTTT. It translates to CASSLQVVLNTEAFF. The V and J genes are TRBV5-5 and TRBJ1-1, with a weak D call TRBD1 (5 bases). Germline V gives CDR1 SGHKS, CDR2 YYEKEE (reference sequence). The CDR3 runs to 15 residues. V dropped 2 bases and J dropped 0 bases, with 11 bases sitting between them.